Listed below are T cell receptor beta chains from one sample, sequenced in a study of siplizumab effects on memory and regulatory T cells. Sequenced by immunoSEQ multiplex PCR; TCRdb stores in-frame clones only, minus some. This table has approximately 100,000 clones, around 94% appearing once. Specimen: Tregs sorted from blood. The receptor source for this set is a human donor in good health. Both conserved end residues are part of each CDR3.

v_call	j_call	cdr3_aa
TRBV27	TRBJ2-5	CASSGVGETQYF
TRBV7-9	TRBJ2-5	CASSRLGLADTGETQYF
TRBV25-1	TRBJ2-1	CASSSRGVYEQFF
TRBV28	TRBJ1-2	CASRNGQFFNYGYTF
TRBV6-1	TRBJ1-2	CASSEASGTAYGYTF
TRBV5-8	TRBJ1-1	CASSLGRERAFF
TRBV18	TRBJ2-1	CASSPLRPKNNEQFF
TRBV30	TRBJ1-2	CAWSVNYGYTF
TRBV4-1	TRBJ2-3	CASSQGPLAGGPADTQYF
TRBV29-1	TRBJ1-2	CSAGFRGQGSSGYTF
TRBV5-1	TRBJ1-2	CASSLGDGNYGYTF
TRBV7-8	TRBJ2-2	CASSLALLGVGELFF
TRBV9	TRBJ1-1	CASSLRTGPDVTEAFF
TRBV6-1	TRBJ2-3	CASSEVVSGTGGVHTDTQYF
TRBV6-6	TRBJ1-5	CASSYVAVDGQPQHF
TRBV7-9	TRBJ2-2	CASSLGLAGVNTGELFF
TRBV7-3	TRBJ2-1	CASSSSGTSQYNEQFF
TRBV11-3	TRBJ2-7	CASSLGHREQYF
TRBV10-2	TRBJ2-1	CASRRLELRGEQFF
TRBV19	TRBJ2-6	CASSIGKRGGSGANVLTF
TRBV2	TRBJ1-5	CATGDRRSNQPQHF
TRBV4-2	TRBJ1-1	CASSRVGQQFEAFF
TRBV4-2	TRBJ1-2	CASSQANPASGGYGYTF
TRBV21-1	TRBJ1-4	CASREGRREEKLFF
TRBV18	TRBJ2-1	CASSDSPIQQFF
TRBV27	TRBJ1-2	CASSLIVPGQRAYGYTF
TRBV5-6	TRBJ2-7	CASSLRPRGEQYF
TRBV28	TRBJ2-1	CASSAIAGLYNEQFF
TRBV28	TRBJ1-6	CASSLRDWVSPLHF
TRBV25-1	TRBJ2-5	CASSMAAQETQYF
TRBV7-3	TRBJ2-7	CASSPGLAGYYEQYF
TRBV29-1	TRBJ2-3	CSVEGDRTGPDTQYF
TRBV30	TRBJ1-2	CAWSVRARWGNYGYTF
TRBV15	TRBJ2-2	CATSREQGSNGELFF
TRBV7-3	TRBJ2-7	CASSPGGSRSYEQYF
TRBV29-1	TRBJ1-5	CSVVWARGPNQPQHF
TRBV6-5	TRBJ2-3	CASQKQRNTDTQYF
TRBV19	TRBJ2-5	CASSIGPGQETQYF
TRBV23-1	TRBJ1-2	CASTPRSPHYGYTF
TRBV9	TRBJ2-2	CASSVGPPGLAGPTNTGELFF
TRBV5-3	TRBJ2-7	CARSPRGSADKSDEQYF
TRBV7-9	TRBJ1-5	CASSSTGAFGPQHF
TRBV7-8	TRBJ2-5	CASSRMKREGVGQETQYF
TRBV27	TRBJ1-6	CASSAGSYNSPLHF
TRBV19	TRBJ2-3	CASSSGDYITDTQYF
TRBV27	TRBJ1-2	CASSPFLRDGYTF
TRBV6-5	TRBJ2-1	CASTHHSYNEQFF
TRBV6-5	TRBJ2-7	CASSSYKLAGGDEQYF
TRBV11-2	TRBJ2-2	CASSLGRTVTGELFF
TRBV11-2	TRBJ2-7	CASSDAGGQYF
TRBV30	TRBJ1-6	CAWRGDGDSPLHF
TRBV2	TRBJ2-5	CASSRQPKETQYF
TRBV19	TRBJ1-5	CASSISHHQPQHF